The source of this T cell receptor (beta chain) is a study of PD-L1 blockade in urothelial cancer. Study context: Enrolled patients had been treated previously with 0 to 3 chemotherapy regimens.

Time point in this sample: pretreatment peripheral blood. Libraries were prepared by immunoSEQ multiplex PCR; TCRdb keeps only in-frame clonotypes and omits some of them. The table has 55,000 to 85,000 clones, roughly 84% seen once. The ends lost 3 bases at V and 6 bases at J; junction bases unmatched: 6. The CDR3 contains 15 residues. Germline lookup yields CDR1 SGHRS and CDR2 YFSETQ. The V call is TRBV5-1, the J call TRBJ2-1; 10 bases fit TRBD2. This TCR came from a woman aged 70-85 years with urothelial cancer. Sequencing was performed on PBMCs, taken around atezolizumab (anti-PD-L1) treatment. This CDR3 reads CASSYLAGASNEQFF. In DNA form, the CDR3 reads TGCGCCAGCAGCTATCTAGCGGGGGCCTCCAATGAGCAGTTCTTC.